This T cell receptor beta chain was recovered during a study of T cells expressing NK-cell markers. Study-wide points: Nothing established the HCMV specificity of expanded NKG2C+ T cell clones.

This CDR3 contains 14 residues. From germline, CDR1 is ENHRY and CDR2 SYGVKD. TCRdb re-called the 5' RACE reads; one entry per CDR3 protein, DNA not given. Its listing shows hundreds of thousands of distinct CDR3 sequences. Points on this clonotype: The antigen is unknown.

This sequence was found in a man between 18 and 35 years old in good health. V and J are TRBV10-3 and TRBJ2-3; TCRdb's D gene call, TRBD1, goes unchecked for lack of DNA. Sequenced: blood T cells: a sorted CD56 or NKG2C T cell subset, CD4+ or CD8+ T cells, or bulk PBMC T cells (not recorded which). The CDR3 reads CAIQSRDRASTQYF.